Below, 2 T cell receptor beta chains from the same sample are listed, as sequenced in a study of blood T cell repertoires in COVID-19 (TCRdb year 2020). Receptor amplification or capture employed the immunoSEQ multiplex PCR assay. TCRdb carries this immuneACCESS record with in-frame sequences only. Its versions omit some clonotypes, under half of them owing to an unresolved V gene in the studies checked, with the rest unexplained. The sample table shows about 210,000 clones, and over 80% are seen once. Clones ranked in the top ten supply around 10% of the sample. Specimen: PBMCs or T cells enriched from blood (not recorded which). Receptors were obtained from a man younger than 35 with acute COVID-19.

The CDR3 DNA follows: TGTGCCAGCAGCCCATGGGACAGAGACTACTATGGCTACACCTTC. Translating it yields CASSPWDRDYYGYTF. The chain joins TRBV4-2 to TRBJ1-2, with 7 bases that match TRBD1. J lost 3 bases, V lost 4 bases, and 8 bases had no gene match. CDR1 LGHNA and CDR2 YNFKEQ come from the germline V gene. The CDR3 runs to 15 residues.

The chain combines TRBV7-8 with TRBJ1-3; D is uncertain. Germline-derived CDR1 and CDR2 are SGHVS and FQNEAQ. The CDR3 runs 16 residues. The V end lost 3 bases, the J end lost 0 bases, and 12 bases lay between the germline ends. Written as DNA, the CDR3 is TGTGCCAGCAGCTTCGACCGACTGAGCTCTGGAAACACCATATATTTT. Protein sequence: CASSFDRLSSGNTIYF.